A single sample is the source of the 5 T cell receptor beta chains below, sequenced in a study of blood T cell repertoires in COVID-19 (dated by TCRdb to the early 2020s). Receptor libraries were prepared by the immunoSEQ multiplex PCR assay. The table comes from immuneACCESS by way of TCRdb, which keeps in-frame sequences with V and J called. Part of the clones is missing from these tables; in studies checked, under half for an unresolved V gene and the rest for unknown reasons. Counted in this sample were tens of thousands of clones; 70% to 90% of them appeared once. The top ten constitute roughly a tenth of the sample. Sample: peripheral blood. The source is a man between 65 and 85 years old with active or convalescent COVID-19.

The CDR3 loop reads CASSDQTGGLTETQYF. The CDR3 DNA follows: TGCGCCAGCAGCGATCAGACAGGGGGATTAACGGAGACCCAGTACTTC. This rearrangement joins TRBV5-1 to TRBJ2-5; TRBD1 aligns across 9 bases. With V trimmed by 4 bases and J by 5 bases, 12 bases remained unmatched. Germline CDR1 SGHRS, CDR2 YFSETQ. This CDR3 contains 16 residues. The full variable domain, rest sourced from reference TRBV5-1 and TRBJ2-5, is KAGVTQTPRYLIKTRGQQVTLSCSPISGHRSVSWYQQTPGQGLQFLFEYFSETQRNKGNFPGRFSGRQFSNSRSEMNVSTLELGDSALYLCASSDQTGGLTETQYFGPGTRLLVL.

The chain uses TRBV28 and TRBJ2-7, with 8 bases matching TRBD1. The CDR3 contains 15 residues. Germline V gene lookup returns CDR1 MDHEN and CDR2 SYDVKM. After removal of 5 bases from V and 4 bases from J, the junction contained 10 bases not matched to a gene. The CDR3 sequence: CASSALAGGLYEQYF. In DNA, the CDR3 is TGTGCCAGCAGTGCATTGGCAGGGGGCCTATACGAGCAGTACTTC. Using reference TRBV28 and TRBJ2-7 for the parts outside the CDR3, the full variable domain is DVKVTQSSRYLVKRTGEKVFLECVQDMDHENMFWYRQDPGLGLRLIYFSYDVKMKEKGDIPEGYSVSREKKERFSLILESASTNQTSMYLCASSALAGGLYEQYFGPGTRLTVT.

This chain joins TRBV15 and TRBJ2-1; D is ambiguous. Trimming cost V 0 bases and J 16 bases, with 22 bases left between them. This CDR3 spans 15 amino acids. Germline CDR1 is LNHNV and CDR2 is YYDKDF (reference sequence). The CDR3 nucleotides are TGTGCCACCAGCAGAGATCCGACCAGCTTTGAGCGTTTTTTCTTC. Protein sequence: CATSRDPTSFERFFF. Complete variable domain (other parts from reference TRBV15 and TRBJ2-1): DAMVIQNPRYQVTQFGKPVTLSCSQTLNHNVMYWYQQKSSQAPKLLFHYYDKDFNNEADTPDNFQSRRPNTSFCFLDIRSPGLGDTAMYLCATSRDPTSFERFFFGPGTRLTVL.

The rearrangement uses TRBV5-6 and TRBJ1-5, with 8 bases aligning to TRBD1. The trim removed 4 bases at V and 6 bases at J, leaving 3 bases unmatched. The CDR3 contains 13 residues. Germline lookup yields CDR1 SGHDT and CDR2 YYEEEE. CDR3 sequence reads: CASSTTGGQPQHF. For the CDR3, the DNA is TGTGCCAGCAGCACTACAGGGGGTCAGCCCCAGCATTTT. Drawing the rest from reference TRBV5-6 and TRBJ1-5, the complete variable domain is DAGVTQSPTHLIKTRGQQVTLRCSPKSGHDTVSWYQQALGQGPQFIFQYYEEEERQRGNFPDRFSGHQFPNYSSELNVNALLLGDSALYLCASSTTGGQPQHFGDGTRLSIL.

The chain combines TRBV7-3 with TRBJ2-5; 9 bases are shared with TRBD1. The germline CDR1 and CDR2 sequences are SGHTA and FQGTGA. Trimming took 0 bases from V and 5 from J; bases not matched to a gene: 4. The CDR3 runs to 15 residues. CDR3 sequence (DNA): TGTGCCAGCAGCTTAACTCAGGGACAGGGTGAGACCCAGTACTTC. Translating gives CASSLTQGQGETQYF.